These 7 T cell receptor beta chains were sequenced from one sample in a study of blood T cell repertoires in COVID-19. Libraries were prepared by immunoSEQ multiplex PCR; TCRdb keeps only in-frame clonotypes and omits some of them. The sample lists 300,000 to 400,000 clones, over 75% occurring once. Sequencing used peripheral blood. These receptors were collected from a woman aged 50 to 60 with active or convalescent COVID-19.

This clone showed up just once. The chain carries TRBV3-1 (or the pseudogene TRBV3-2) and TRBJ1-5; a possible D gene is TRBD1 (6 bases). The CDR3 totals 15 residues. Trimming shortened V by 3 bases and J by 0 bases, and 9 bases separated the two germline ends. Germline V lookup: CDR1 LGHDT, CDR2 YNNKEL (reference sequence). CDR3 sequence: CASSQDSNSNQPQHF. The CDR3 coding sequence is TGTGCCAGCAGCCAGGACAGTAATAGCAATCAGCCCCAGCATTTT.

V and J are TRBV19 and TRBJ1-5; the D gene is possibly TRBD1 (6 bases). V lost 4 bases, J lost 7 bases, and 17 bases lay in between. The CDR3 runs to 15 residues. In germline, CDR1 is LNHDA, CDR2 SQIVND (reference sequence). The CDR3 coding sequence is TGTGCCAGTAGTACACAGGGATGGATGGAGCAGCCCCAGCATTTT. Translated: CASSTQGWMEQPQHF.

This clone has a single count. V gene TRBV7-9 combines with J gene TRBJ2-1, with unresolved D. The CDR3 runs 15 residues. With 2 bases removed from V and 0 bases from J, the gap between germline ends came to 8 bases. Germline CDR1 is SEHNR and CDR2 is FQNEAQ (reference sequence). This CDR3 reads CASSLFDSSYNEQFF. CDR3 DNA sequence: TGTGCCAGCAGCTTATTCGATAGCTCCTACAATGAGCAGTTCTTC. Based on the CDR3 plus reference TRBV7-9 and TRBJ2-1, the full variable domain is DTGVSQNPRHKITKRGQNVTFRCDPISEHNRLYWYRQTLGQGPEFLTYFQNEAQLEKSRLLSDRFSAERPKGSFSTLEIQRTEQGDSAMYLCASSLFDSSYNEQFFGPGTRLTVL.

This chain connects TRBV28 to TRBJ1-2, with D possibly TRBD1 on 5 matching bases. There are 15 residues in the CDR3. The V end was cut by 5 bases, the J end by 1 base, with 14 bases between. CDR1 MDHEN and CDR2 SYDVKM come from the germline V gene. The CDR3 loop reads CASSPLRGFNYGYTF. The CDR3 region has the DNA TGTGCCAGCAGTCCGCTTCGGGGGTTTAACTATGGCTACACCTTC.

The chain combines TRBV6-5 with TRBJ2-6, with D maybe TRBD1 (6 bases). The CDR3 consists of 15 residues. Per germline, CDR1 MNHEY and CDR2 SVGAGI. V was trimmed by 6 bases and J by 2 bases, leaving 11 bases between them. The CDR3 DNA reads TGTGCCAGCAGCAAACAGGGAGCTGGGGCCAACGTCCTGACTTTC. Its translation is CASSKQGAGANVLTF.

The chain joins TRBV28 to TRBJ1-2; 10 bases fit TRBD1. J was trimmed by 9 bases and V by 5 bases; bases with no gene match: 6. The CDR3 loop spans 13 amino acids. The germline V gene encodes CDR1 MDHEN and CDR2 SYDVKM. The CDR3 DNA follows: TGTGCCAGCAGTATCAGACAGGGGGCCCGCTACACCTTC. It translates to CASSIRQGARYTF.

This rearrangement joins TRBV19 to TRBJ2-6; D is unresolved. With 3 bases removed from V and 4 bases from J, the gap between germline ends came to 10 bases. Germline lookup yields CDR1 LNHDA and CDR2 SQIVND (reference sequence). CDR3 size: 15 residues. The CDR3 loop is CASSIDTVGANVLTF. The CDR3 DNA is TGTGCCAGTAGTATTGACACCGTCGGGGCCAACGTCCTGACTTTC.